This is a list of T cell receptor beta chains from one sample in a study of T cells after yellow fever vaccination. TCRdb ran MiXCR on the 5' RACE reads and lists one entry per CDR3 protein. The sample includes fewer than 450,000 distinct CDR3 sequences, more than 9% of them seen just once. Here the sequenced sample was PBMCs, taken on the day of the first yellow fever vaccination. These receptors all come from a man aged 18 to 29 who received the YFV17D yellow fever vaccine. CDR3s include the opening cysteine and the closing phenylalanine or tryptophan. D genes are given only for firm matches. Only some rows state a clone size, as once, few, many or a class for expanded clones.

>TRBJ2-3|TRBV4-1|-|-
TGCGCCAGCAGCCATGGGACGGCAGGGGAGTTTTTCACAGATACGCAGTATTTT
CASSHGTAGEFFTDTQYF
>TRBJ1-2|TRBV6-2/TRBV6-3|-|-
TGTGCCAGCAGTCCAGGACTCCTCGGCTACACCTTC
CASSPGLLGYTF
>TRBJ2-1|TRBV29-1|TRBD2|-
TGCAGCGTTGCTAGGACTAGCGGGGTAAATGAGCAGTTCTTC
CSVARTSGVNEQFF
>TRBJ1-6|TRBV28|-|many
TGTGCCAGCAGTGGGGGGCAGGGCCCACCCCTCCACTTT
CASSGGQGPPLHF
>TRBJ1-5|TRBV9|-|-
TGTGCCAGCAGCGCCACCGGGCAGAGCAATCAGCCCCAGCATTTT
CASSATGQSNQPQHF
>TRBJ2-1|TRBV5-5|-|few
TGTGCCAGCAGCTTTTTCTTGAGTCCGTACAATGAGCAGTTCTTC
CASSFFLSPYNEQFF
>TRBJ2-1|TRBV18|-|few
TGTGCCAGCTCACCACCGCTAGCGAAAAGCTCCTACAATGAGCAGTTCTTC
CASSPPLAKSSYNEQFF
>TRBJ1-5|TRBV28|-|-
TGTGCCAGCAGGTCGGAGGGCGCGGACAATCAGCCCCAGCATTTT
CASRSEGADNQPQHF
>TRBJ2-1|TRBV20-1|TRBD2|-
TGCAGTGCTATCCCCCCATCTAGCGGGGGTTGGTATGAGCAGTTCTTC
CSAIPPSSGGWYEQFF
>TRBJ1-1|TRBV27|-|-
TGTGCCAGCAGTTTATGGCCGGGGGGGAACACTGAAGCTTTCTTT
CASSLWPGGNTEAFF
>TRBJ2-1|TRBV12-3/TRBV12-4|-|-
TGTGCCAGCAAGGGTGCGGGGACCAATGAGCAGTTCTTC
CASKGAGTNEQFF
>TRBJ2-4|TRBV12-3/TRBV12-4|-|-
TGTGCCAGCAGATCACGATTAGGGCTAGCCAAAAACATTCAGTACTTC
CASRSRLGLAKNIQYF
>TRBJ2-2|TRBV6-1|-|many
TGTGCCAGCCGAACTCCGAACACCGGGGAGCTGTTTTTT
CASRTPNTGELFF
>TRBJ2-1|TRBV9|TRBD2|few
TGTGCCAGCAGCCCCGGACTAGCGGGGGGGAGATACAATGAGCAGTTCTTC
CASSPGLAGGRYNEQFF
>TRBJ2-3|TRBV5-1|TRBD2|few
TGCGCCAGCAGGGCTGGACTAGCGGCTAGCACAGATACGCAGTATTTT
CASRAGLAASTDTQYF
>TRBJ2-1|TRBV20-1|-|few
TGCAGTGCTAAGGGCAATGAGCAGTTCTTC
CSAKGNEQFF
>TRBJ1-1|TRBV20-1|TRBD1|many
TGCAGTGCTAGAGGGACAGGGCCTGAAGCTTTCTTT
CSARGTGPEAFF